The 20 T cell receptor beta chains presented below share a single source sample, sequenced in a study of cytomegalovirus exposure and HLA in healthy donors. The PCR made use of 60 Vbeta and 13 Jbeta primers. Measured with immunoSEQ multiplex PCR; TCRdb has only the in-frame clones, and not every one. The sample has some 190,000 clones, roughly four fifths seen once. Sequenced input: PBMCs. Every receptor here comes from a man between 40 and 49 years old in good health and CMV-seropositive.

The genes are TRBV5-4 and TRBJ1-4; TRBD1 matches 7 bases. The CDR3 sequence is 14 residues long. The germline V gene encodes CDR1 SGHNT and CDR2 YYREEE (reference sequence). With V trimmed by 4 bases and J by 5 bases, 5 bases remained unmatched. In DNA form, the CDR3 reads TGTGCCAGCAGCCCGGGACAGAAAAATGAAAAACTGTTTTTT. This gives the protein CASSPGQKNEKLFF.

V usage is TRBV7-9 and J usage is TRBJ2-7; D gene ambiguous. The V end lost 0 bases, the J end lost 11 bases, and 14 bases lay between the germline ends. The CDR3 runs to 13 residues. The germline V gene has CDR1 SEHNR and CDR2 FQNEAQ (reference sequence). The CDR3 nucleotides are TGTGCCAGCAGCTTAGCCTCCCAGGCCCCGGAGTACTTC. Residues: CASSLASQAPEYF.

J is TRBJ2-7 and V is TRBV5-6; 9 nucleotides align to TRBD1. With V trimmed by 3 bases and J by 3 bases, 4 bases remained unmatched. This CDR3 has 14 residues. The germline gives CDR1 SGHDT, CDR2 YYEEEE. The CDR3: CASSWEDRGYEQYF. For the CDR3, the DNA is TGTGCCAGCAGCTGGGAGGACAGGGGCTACGAGCAGTACTTC.

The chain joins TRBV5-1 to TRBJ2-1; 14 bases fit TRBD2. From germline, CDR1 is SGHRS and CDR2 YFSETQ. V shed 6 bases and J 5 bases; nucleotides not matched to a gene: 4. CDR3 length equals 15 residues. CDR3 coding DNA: TGCGCCAGCACCAGACTAGCGGGAGGGGACAATGAGCAGTTCTTC. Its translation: CASTRLAGGDNEQFF.

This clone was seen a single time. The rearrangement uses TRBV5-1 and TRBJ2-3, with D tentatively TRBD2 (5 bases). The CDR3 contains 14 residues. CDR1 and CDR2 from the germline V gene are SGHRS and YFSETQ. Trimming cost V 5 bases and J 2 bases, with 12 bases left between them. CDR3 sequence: CASSRGETTDTQYF. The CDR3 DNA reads TGCGCCAGCAGTCGGGGTGAGACCACAGATACGCAGTATTTT.

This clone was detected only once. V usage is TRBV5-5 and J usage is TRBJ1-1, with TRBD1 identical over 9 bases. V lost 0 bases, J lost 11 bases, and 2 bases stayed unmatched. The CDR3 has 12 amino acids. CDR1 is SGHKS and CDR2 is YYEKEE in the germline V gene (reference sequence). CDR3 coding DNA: TGTGCCAGCAGCTTGGACAGGGGGCTTGCTTTCTTT. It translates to CASSLDRGLAFF.

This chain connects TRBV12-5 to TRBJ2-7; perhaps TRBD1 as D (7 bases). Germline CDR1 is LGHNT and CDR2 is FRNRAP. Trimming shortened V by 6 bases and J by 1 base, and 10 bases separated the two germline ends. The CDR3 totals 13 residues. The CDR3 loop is CASGPGGSYEQYF. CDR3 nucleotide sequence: TGTGCTAGTGGCCCAGGGGGGTCCTACGAGCAGTACTTC.

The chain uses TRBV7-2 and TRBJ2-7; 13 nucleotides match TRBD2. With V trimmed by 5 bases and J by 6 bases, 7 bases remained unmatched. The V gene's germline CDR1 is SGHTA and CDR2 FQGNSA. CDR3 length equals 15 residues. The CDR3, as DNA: TGTGCCAGCAGCCCCCGACTAGCGGGAGGAGGCGAGCAGTACTTC. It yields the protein CASSPRLAGGGEQYF.

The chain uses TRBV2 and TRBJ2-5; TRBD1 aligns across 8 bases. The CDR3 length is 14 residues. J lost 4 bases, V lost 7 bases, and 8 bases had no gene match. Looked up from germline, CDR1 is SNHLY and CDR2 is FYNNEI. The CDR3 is CASTGQGWVETQYF. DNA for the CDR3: TGTGCCAGCACCGGACAGGGTTGGGTAGAGACCCAGTACTTC.

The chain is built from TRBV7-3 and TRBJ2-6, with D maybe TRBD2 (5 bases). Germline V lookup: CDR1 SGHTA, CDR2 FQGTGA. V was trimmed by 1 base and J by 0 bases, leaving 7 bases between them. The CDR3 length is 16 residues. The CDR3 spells CASSLIRGSGANVLTF. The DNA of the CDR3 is TGTGCCAGCAGCTTAATACGGGGCTCTGGGGCCAACGTCCTGACTTTC. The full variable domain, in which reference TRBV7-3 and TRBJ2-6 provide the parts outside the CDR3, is GAGVSQTPSNKVTEKGKYVELRCDPISGHTALYWYRQSLGQGPEFLIYFQGTGAADDSGLPNDRFFAVRPEGSVSTLKIQRTERGDSAVYLCASSLIRGSGANVLTFGAGSRLTVL.

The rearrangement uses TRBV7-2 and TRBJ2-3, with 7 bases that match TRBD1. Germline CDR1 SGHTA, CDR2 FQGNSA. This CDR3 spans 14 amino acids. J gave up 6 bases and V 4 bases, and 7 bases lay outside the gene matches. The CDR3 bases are TGTGCCAGCAGCTCCACAACAGGGGCGGATACGCAGTATTTT. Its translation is CASSSTTGADTQYF.

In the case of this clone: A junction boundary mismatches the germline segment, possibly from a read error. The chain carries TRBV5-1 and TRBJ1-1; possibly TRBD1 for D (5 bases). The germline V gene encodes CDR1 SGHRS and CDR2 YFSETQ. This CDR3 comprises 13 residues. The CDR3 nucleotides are TGTGCCAGCAGCCTCGGGCGGGGACTGAGGGCTTTCTTT. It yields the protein CASSLGRGLRAFF.

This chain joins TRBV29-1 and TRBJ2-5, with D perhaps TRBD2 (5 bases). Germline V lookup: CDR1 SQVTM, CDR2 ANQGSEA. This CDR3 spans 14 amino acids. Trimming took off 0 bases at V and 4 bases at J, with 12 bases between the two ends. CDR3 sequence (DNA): TGCAGCGTTGAAGATTGGAGAGGGATAGAGACCCAGTACTTC. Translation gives CSVEDWRGIETQYF.

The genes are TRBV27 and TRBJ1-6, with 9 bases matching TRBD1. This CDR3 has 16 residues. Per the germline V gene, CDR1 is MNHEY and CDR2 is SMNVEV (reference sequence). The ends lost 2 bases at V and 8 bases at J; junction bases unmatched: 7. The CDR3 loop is CASSLPGTGPYSPLHF. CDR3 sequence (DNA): TGTGCCAGCAGTTTACCAGGGACAGGGCCTTATTCACCCCTCCACTTT.

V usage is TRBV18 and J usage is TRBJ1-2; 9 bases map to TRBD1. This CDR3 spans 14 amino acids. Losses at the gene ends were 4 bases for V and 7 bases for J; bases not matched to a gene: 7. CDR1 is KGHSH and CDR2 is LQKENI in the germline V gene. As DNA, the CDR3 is TGTGCCAGCTCACACGACCGGGACAGGGCTGGCTACACCTTC. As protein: CASSHDRDRAGYTF.

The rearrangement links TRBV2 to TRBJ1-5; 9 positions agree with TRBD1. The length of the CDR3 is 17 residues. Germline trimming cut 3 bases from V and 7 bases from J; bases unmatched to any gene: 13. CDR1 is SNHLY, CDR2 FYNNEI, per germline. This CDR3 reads CASSERGYRGRRQPQHF. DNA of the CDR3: TGTGCCAGCAGTGAGCGTGGGTACAGGGGGCGTCGGCAGCCCCAGCATTTT. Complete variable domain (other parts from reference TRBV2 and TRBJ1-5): EPEVTQTPSHQVTQMGQEVILRCVPISNHLYFYWYRQILGQKVEFLVSFYNNEISEKSEIFDDQFSVERPDGSNFTLKIRSTKLEDSAMYFCASSERGYRGRRQPQHFGDGTRLSIL.

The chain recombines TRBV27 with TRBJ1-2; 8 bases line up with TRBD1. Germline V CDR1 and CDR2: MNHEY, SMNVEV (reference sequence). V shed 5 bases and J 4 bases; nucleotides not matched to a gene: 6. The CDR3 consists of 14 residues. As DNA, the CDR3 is TGTGCCAGCAGTCCCCTCGGACAGGGCTATGGCTACACCTTC. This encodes CASSPLGQGYGYTF.

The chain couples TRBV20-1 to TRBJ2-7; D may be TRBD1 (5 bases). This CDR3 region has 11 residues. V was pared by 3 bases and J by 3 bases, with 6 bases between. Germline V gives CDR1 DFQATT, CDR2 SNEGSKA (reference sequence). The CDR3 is CSASQGYEQYF. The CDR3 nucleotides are TGCAGTGCTAGCCAGGGCTACGAGCAGTACTTC.

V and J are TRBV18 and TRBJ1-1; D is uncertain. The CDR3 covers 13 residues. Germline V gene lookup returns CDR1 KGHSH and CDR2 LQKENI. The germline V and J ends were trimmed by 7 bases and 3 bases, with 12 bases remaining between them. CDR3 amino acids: CASLRELHTEAFF. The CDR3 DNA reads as TGTGCCAGCTTAAGGGAGCTACACACTGAAGCTTTCTTT. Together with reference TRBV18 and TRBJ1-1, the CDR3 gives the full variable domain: NAGVMQNPRHLVRRRGQEARLRCSPMKGHSHVYWYRQLPEEGLKFMVYLQKENIIDESGMPKERFSAEFPKEGPSILRIQQVVRGDSAAYFCASLRELHTEAFFGQGTRLTVV.

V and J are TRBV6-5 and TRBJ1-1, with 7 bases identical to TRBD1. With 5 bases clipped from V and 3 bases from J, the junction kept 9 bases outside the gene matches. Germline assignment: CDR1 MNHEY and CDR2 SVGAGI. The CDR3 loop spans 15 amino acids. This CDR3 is CASSPLEGADTEAFF. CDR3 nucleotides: TGTGCCAGCAGTCCCCTTGAGGGGGCGGACACTGAAGCTTTCTTT.